This TCR beta chain was recovered during a study of regulatory T cells in long-lasting Graves disease. Study-wide points: There was favoring of TRBV28, TRBJ1-2 and TRBJ2-5 in persistent disease.

As to time point: newly diagnosed GD, antithyroid drugs for less than 3 months. Extracted PBMC RNA gave rise to the TCR library. The CDR3 covers 18 residues. Germline CDR1 LNHNV, CDR2 YYDKDF (reference sequence). V gave up 3 bases and J gave up 0 bases, with 18 bases separating them. TCR beta libraries were built with iRepertoire HTBI primers and Arm-PCR of CDR3 regions. TCRdb independently ran MiXCR on the multiplex PCR reads; one entry per CDR3 protein. The sample consists of 600,000 to 650,000 distinct CDR3 sequences, roughly 15% of them appearing once. This clonotype was seen many times. Its matching antigen is unknown. The same sample was also used in a study of T cells in Graves' hyperthyroidism and ophthalmopathy.

This TCR was recovered from a woman in her 30s with Graves disease. This specimen consisted of peripheral blood mononuclear cells (PBMCs), obtained at new diagnosis, from a patient treated with antithyroid drugs. The rearrangement links TRBV15 to TRBJ2-1, with a weak D call TRBD2 (6 bases). This CDR3 reads CATSSPTLAHSSYNEQFF. CDR3 nucleotides: TGTGCCACCAGCAGTCCCACCCTAGCGCACAGCTCCTACAATGAGCAGTTCTTC.